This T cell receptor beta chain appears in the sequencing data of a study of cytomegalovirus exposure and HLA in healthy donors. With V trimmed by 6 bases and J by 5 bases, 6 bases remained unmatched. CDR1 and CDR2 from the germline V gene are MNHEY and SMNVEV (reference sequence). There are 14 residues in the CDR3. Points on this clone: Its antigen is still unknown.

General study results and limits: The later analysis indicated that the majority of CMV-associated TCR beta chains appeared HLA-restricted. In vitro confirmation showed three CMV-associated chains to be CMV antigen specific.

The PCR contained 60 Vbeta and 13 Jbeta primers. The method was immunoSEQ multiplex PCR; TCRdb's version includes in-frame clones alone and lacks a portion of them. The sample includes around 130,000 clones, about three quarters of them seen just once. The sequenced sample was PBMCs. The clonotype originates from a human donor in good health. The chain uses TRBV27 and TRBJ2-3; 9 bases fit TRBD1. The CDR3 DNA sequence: TGTGCCAGCAGCCTTGGACAGGGGATAGATACGCAGTATTTT. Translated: CASSLGQGIDTQYF.